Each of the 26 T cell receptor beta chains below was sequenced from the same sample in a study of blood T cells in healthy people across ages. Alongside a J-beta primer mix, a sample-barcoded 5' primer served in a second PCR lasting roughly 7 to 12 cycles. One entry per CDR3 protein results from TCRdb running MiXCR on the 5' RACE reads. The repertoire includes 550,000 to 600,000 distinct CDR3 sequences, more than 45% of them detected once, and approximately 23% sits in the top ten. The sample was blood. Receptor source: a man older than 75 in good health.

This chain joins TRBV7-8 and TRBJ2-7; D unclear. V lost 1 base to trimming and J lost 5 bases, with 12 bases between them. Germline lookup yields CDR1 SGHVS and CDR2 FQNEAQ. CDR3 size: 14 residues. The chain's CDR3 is CASSLGRPEDEQYF. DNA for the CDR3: TGTGCCAGCAGCTTAGGAAGACCTGAGGACGAGCAGTACTTC.

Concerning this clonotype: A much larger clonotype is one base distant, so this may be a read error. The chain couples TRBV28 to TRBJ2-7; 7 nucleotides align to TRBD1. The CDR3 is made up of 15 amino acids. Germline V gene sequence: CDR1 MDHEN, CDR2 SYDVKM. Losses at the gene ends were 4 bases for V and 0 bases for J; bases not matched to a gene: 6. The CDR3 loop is CASSYNRGGSYEQYF. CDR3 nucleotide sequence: TGTGCCAGCAGTTATAACAGGGGCGGCTCCTACGAGCAGTACTTC.

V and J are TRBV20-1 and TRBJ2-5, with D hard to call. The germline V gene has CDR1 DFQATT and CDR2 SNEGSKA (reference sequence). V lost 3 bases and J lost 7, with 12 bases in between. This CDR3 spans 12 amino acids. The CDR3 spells CSARGQAPTQYF. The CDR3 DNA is TGCAGTGCTAGGGGTCAGGCCCCGACCCAGTACTTC.

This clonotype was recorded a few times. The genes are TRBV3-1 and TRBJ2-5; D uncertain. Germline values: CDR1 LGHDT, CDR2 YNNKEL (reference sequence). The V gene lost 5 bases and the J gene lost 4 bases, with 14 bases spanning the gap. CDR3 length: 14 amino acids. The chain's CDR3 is CASSNAGPRETQYF. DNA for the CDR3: TGTGCCAGCAGCAATGCAGGACCGCGAGAGACCCAGTACTTC.

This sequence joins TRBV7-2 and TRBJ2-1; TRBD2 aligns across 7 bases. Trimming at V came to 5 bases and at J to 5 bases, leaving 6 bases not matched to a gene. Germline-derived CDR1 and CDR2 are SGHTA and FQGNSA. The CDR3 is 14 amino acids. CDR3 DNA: TGTGCCAGCAGCCTCAGCGGGACCAACAATGAGCAGTTCTTC. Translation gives CASSLSGTNNEQFF.

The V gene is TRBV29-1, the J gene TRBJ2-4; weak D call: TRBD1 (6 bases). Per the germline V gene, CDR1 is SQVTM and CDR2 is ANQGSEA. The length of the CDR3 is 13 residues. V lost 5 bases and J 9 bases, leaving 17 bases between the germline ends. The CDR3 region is CSVTQDSASIQYF. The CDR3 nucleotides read TGCAGCGTTACCCAGGACAGTGCTAGCATTCAGTACTTC. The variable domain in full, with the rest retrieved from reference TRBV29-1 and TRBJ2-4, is SAVISQKPSRDICQRGTSLTIQCQVDSQVTMMFWYRQQPGQSLTLIATANQGSEATYESGFVIDKFPISRPNLTFSTLTVSNMSPEDSSIYLCSVTQDSASIQYFGAGTRLSVL.

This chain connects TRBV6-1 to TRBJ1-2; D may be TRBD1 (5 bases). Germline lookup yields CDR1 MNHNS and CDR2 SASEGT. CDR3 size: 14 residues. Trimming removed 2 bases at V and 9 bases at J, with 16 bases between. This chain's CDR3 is CASSEPGGARRYTF. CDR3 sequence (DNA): TGTGCCAGCAGTGAACCCGGGGGTGCTCGTCGCTACACCTTC.

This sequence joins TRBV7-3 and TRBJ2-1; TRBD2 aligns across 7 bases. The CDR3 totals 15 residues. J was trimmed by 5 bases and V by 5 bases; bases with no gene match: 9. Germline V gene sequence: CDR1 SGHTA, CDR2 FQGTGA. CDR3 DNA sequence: TGTGCCAGCAGCGCAACCGGGACTAACAACAATGAGCAGTTCTTC. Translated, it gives CASSATGTNNNEQFF.

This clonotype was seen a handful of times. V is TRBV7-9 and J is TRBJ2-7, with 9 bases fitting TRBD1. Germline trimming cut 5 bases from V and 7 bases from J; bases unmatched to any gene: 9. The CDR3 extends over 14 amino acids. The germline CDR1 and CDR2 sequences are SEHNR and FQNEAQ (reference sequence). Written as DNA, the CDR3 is TGTGCCAGCAGCCCCGAGACAGGGGGAGTGGAGCAGTACTTC. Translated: CASSPETGGVEQYF. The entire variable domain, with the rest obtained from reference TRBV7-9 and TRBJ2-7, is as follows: DTGVSQNPRHKITKRGQNVTFRCDPISEHNRLYWYRQTLGQGPEFLTYFQNEAQLEKSRLLSDRFSAERPKGSFSTLEIQRTEQGDSAMYLCASSPETGGVEQYFGPGTRLTVT.

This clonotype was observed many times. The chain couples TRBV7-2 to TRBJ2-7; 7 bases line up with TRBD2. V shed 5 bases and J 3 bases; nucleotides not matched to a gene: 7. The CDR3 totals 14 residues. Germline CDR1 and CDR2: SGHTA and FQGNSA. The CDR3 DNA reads TGTGCCAGCAGCGAATACGTAGCGGGCTACGAGCAGTACTTC. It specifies CASSEYVAGYEQYF.

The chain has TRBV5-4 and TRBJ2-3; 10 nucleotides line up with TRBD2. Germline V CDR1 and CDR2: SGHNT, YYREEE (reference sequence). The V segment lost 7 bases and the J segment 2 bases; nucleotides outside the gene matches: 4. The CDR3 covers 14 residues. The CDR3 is CASALAGDTDTQYF. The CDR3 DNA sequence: TGTGCCAGCGCCCTAGCGGGGGACACAGATACGCAGTATTTT.

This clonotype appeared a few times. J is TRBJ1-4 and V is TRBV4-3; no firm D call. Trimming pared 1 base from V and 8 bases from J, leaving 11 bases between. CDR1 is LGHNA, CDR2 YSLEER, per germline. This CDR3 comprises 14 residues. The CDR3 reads CASSQAGFGEKLFF. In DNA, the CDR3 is TGCGCCAGCAGCCAAGCGGGATTTGGGGAAAAACTGTTTTTT.

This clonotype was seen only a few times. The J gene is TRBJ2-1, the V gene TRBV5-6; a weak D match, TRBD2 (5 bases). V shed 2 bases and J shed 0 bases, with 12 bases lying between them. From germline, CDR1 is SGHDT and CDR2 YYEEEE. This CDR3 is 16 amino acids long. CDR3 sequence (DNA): TGTGCCAGCAGCTTAGTCTCAACTAGCTCCTACAATGAGCAGTTCTTC. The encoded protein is CASSLVSTSSYNEQFF.

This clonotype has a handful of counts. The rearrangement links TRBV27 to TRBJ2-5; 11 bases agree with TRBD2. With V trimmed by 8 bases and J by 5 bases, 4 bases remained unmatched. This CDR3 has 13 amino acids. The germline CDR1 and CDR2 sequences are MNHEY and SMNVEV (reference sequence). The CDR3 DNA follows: TGTGCCAGCCGTAGCGGGAGGGGGGAGACCCAGTACTTC. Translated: CASRSGRGETQYF.

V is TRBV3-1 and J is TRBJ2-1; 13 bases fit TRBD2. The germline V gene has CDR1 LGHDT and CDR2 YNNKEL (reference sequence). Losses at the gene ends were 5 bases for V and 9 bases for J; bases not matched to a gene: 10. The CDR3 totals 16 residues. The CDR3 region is CASSARWTSGRGEQFF. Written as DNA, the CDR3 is TGTGCCAGCAGCGCTCGATGGACTAGCGGGAGAGGTGAGCAGTTCTTC.

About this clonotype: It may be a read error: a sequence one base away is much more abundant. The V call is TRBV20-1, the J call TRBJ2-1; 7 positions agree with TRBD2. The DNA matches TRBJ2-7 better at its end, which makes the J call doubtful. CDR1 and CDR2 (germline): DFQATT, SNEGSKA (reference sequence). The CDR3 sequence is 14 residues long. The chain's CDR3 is CSAPPRGVYNEQYF. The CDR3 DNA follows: TGCAGTGCTCCCCCCCGGGGGGTCTACAATGAGCAGTACTTC.

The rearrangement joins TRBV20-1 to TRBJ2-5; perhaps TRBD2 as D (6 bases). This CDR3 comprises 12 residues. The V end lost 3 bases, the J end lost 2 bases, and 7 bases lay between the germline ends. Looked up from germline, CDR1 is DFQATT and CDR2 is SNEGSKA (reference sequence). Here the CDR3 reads CSASGLQETQYF. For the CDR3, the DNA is TGCAGTGCTAGTGGACTACAAGAGACCCAGTACTTC.

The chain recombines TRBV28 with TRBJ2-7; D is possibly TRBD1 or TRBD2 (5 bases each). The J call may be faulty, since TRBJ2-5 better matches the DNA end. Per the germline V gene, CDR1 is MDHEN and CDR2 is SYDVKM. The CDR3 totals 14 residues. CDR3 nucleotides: TGTGCCAGCAGCCTTCGGGGCGAGTATGAGACCCAGTACTTC. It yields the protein CASSLRGEYETQYF.

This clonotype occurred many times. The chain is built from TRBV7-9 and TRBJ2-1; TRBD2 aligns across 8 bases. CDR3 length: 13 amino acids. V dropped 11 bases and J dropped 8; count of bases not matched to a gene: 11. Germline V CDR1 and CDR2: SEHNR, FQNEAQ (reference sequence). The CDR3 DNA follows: TGTGCCGCCGGGCGCGGGAGGATCGATGAGCAGTTCTTC. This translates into CAAGRGRIDEQFF.

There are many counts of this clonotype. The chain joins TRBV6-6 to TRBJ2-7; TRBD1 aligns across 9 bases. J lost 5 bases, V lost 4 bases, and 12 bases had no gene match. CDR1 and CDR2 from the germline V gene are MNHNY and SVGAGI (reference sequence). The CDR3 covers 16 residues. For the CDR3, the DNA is TGTGCCAGCAGTTTTGGACAGGGGCTAAGTAGCGACGAGCAGTACTTC. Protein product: CASSFGQGLSSDEQYF.

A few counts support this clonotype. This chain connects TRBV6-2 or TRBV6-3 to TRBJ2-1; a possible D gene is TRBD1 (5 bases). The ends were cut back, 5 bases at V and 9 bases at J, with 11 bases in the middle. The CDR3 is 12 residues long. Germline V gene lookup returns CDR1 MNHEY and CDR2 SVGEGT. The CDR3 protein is CASSRTPFEQFF. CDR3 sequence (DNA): TGTGCCAGCAGTCGGACACCTTTTGAGCAGTTCTTC.

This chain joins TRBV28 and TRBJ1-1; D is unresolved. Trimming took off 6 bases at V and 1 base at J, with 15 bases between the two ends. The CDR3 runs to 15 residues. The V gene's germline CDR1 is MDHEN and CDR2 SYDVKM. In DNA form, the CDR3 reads TGTGCCAGCAGGAGGGCAGGAGCAGAGAACACTGAAGCTTTCTTT. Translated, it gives CASRRAGAENTEAFF. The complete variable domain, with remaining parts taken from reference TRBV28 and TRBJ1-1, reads DVKVTQSSRYLVKRTGEKVFLECVQDMDHENMFWYRQDPGLGLRLIYFSYDVKMKEKGDIPEGYSVSREKKERFSLILESASTNQTSMYLCASRRAGAENTEAFFGQGTRLTVV.

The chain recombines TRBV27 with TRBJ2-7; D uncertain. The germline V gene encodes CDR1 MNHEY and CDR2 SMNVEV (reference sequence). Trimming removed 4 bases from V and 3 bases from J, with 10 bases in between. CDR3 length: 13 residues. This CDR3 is CASSSGPSYEQYF. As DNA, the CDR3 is TGTGCCAGCAGTTCCGGGCCAAGCTACGAGCAGTACTTC.

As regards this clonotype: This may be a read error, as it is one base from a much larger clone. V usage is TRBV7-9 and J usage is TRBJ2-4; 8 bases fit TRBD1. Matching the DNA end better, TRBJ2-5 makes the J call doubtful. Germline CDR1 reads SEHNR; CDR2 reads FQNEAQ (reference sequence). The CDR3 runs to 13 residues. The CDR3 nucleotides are TGTACCAGCAGTCCTGGACAGGGAAAGACCCAGTACTTC. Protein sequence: CTSSPGQGKTQYF.

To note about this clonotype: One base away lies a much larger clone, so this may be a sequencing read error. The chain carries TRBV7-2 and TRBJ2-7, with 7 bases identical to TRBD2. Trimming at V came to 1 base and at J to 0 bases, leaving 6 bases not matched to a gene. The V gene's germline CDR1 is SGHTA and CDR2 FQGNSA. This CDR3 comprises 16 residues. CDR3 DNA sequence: TGTGCCAGCAGCTTAGGCCCGGGAGGCGGCTCCTACGAGCAGTACTTC. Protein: CASSLGPGGGSYEQYF.

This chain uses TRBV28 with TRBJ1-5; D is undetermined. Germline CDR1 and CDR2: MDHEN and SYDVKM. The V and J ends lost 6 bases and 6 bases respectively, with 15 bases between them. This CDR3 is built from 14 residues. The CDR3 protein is CASRPAQVGQPQHF. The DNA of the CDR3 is TGTGCCAGCAGGCCCGCTCAGGTCGGTCAGCCCCAGCATTTT.